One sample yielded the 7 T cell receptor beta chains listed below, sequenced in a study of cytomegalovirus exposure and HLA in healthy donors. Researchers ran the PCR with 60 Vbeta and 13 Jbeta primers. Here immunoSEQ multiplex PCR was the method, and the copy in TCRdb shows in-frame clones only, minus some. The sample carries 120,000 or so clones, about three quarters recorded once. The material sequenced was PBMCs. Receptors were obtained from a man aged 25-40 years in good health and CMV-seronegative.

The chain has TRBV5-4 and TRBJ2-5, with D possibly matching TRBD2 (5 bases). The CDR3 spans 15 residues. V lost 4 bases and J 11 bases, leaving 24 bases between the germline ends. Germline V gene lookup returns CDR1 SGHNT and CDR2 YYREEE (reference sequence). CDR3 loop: CASSAPGLPTSQQYF. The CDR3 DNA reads TGTGCCAGCAGCGCTCCAGGACTTCCAACCTCCCAGCAGTACTTC.

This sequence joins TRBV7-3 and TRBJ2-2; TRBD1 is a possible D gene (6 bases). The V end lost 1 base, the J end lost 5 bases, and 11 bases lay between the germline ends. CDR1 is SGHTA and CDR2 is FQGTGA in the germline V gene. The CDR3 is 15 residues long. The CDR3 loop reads CASSLSAGVTGELFF. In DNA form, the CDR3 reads TGTGCCAGCAGCTTAAGCGCAGGGGTAACCGGGGAGCTGTTTTTT.

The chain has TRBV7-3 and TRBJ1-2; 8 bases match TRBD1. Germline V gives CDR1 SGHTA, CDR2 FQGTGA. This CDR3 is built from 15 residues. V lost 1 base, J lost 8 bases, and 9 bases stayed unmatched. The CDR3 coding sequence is TGTGCCAGCAGCTTAATGCCGCTGACAGGGGACGGCTACACCTTC. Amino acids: CASSLMPLTGDGYTF.

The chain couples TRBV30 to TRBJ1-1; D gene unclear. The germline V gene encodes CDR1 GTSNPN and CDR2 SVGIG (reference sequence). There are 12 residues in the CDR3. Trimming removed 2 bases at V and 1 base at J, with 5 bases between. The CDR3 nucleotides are TGTGCCTGGAGTCCGGGGAACACTGAAGCTTTCTTT. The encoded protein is CAWSPGNTEAFF.

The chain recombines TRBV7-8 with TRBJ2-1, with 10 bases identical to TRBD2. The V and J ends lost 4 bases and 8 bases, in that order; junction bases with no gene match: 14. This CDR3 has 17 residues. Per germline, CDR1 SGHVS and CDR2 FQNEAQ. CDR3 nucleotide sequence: TGTGCCAGCAGCTCCCGACATAGCGGGGGGCCTGGGGATGAGCAGTTCTTC. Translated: CASSSRHSGGPGDEQFF.

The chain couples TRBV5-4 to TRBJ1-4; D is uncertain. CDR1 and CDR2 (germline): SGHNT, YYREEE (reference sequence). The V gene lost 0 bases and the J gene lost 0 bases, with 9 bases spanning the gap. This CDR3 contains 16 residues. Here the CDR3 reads CASSLGSGATNEKLFF. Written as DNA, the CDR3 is TGTGCCAGCAGCTTGGGTAGCGGTGCAACTAATGAAAAACTGTTTTTT.

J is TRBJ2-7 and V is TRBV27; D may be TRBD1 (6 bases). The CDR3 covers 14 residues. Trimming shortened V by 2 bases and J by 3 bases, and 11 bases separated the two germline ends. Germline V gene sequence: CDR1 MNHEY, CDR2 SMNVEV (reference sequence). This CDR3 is CASSLMGAHYEQYF. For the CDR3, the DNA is TGTGCCAGCAGTTTAATGGGGGCACACTACGAGCAGTACTTC.